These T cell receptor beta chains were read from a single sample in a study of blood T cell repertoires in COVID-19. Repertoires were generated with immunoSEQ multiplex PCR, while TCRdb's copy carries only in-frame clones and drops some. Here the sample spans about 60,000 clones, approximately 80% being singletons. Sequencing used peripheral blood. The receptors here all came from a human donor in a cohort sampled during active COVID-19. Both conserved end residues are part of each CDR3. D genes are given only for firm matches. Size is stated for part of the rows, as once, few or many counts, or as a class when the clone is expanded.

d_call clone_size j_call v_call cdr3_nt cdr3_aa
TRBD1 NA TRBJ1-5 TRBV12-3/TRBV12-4 TGTGCCAGCAGGTCAGGGGGCAGGCCCCAGCATTTT CASRSGGRPQHF
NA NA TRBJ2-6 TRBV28 TGTGCCAGCAGTCCATCTACCTCAGGTTCCAGTGGGGCCAACGTCCTGACTTTC CASSPSTSGSSGANVLTF
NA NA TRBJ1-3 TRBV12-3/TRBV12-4 TGTGCCAGCAGCCTCCCTGGAAACACCATATATTTT CASSLPGNTIYF
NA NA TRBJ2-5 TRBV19 TGTGCCAGTAGCGGGGAAGAGACCCAGTACTTC CASSGEETQYF
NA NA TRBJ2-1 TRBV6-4 TGTGCCACCCCGACTTCGCCTCGTGACAATGAGCAGTTCTTC CATPTSPRDNEQFF
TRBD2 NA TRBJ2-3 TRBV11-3 TGTGCCAGCAGCTTAGAGGCGGCGGCGGGGGGCTTCACAGATACGCAGTATTTT CASSLEAAAGGFTDTQYF
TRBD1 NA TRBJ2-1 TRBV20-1 TGCAGTGCTAGTAAGGGGGCCTCTTACAATGAGCAGTTCTTC CSASKGASYNEQFF
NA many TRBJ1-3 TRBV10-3 TGTGCCATCACCGCCGGGGAGTCCGGAAACACCATATATTTT CAITAGESGNTIYF
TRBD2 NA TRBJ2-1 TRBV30 TGTGCCATAGAGGAACTAGCGGGAGTTTATGGTGAGCAGTTCTTC CAIEELAGVYGEQFF
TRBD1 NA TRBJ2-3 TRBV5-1 TGCGCCAGCAGCAAACAGGGGCTTGATACGCAGTATTTT CASSKQGLDTQYF
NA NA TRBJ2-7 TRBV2 TGTGCAACCCAGATTCTTATCTACGAGCAGTACTTC CATQILIYEQYF
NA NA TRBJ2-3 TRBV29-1 TGCAGCGTCGTATCGACAGATACGCAGTATTTT CSVVSTDTQYF
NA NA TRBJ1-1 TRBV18 TGTGCCAGCTCACCTGGACAAGCAAACACTGAAGCTTTCTTT CASSPGQANTEAFF
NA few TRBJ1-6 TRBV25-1 TGTGCCAGCAGTGAAGTAGGAGGTTCACCCCTCCACTTT CASSEVGGSPLHF
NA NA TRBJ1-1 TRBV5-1 TGCGCCAGCCTCCCTGGCCTGCATATGAACACTGAAGCTTTCTTT CASLPGLHMNTEAFF
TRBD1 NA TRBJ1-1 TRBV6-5 TGTGCCTCCCAAACAGGGGGTGACACTGAAGCTTTCTTT CASQTGGDTEAFF